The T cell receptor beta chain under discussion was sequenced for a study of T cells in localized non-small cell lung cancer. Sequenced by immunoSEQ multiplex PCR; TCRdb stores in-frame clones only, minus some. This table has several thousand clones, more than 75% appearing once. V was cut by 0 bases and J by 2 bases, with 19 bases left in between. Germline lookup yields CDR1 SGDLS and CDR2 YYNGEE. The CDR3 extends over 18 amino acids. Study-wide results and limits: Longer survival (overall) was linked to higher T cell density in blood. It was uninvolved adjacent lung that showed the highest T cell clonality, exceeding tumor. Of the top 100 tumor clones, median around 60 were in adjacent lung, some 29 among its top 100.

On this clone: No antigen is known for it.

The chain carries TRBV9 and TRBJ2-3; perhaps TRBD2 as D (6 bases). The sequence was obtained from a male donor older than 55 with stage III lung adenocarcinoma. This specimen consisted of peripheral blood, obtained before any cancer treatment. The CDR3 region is CASSVDVGGGGPTDTQYF. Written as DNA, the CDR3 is TGTGCCAGCAGCGTAGATGTGGGTGGGGGAGGCCCCACAGATACGCAGTATTTT.